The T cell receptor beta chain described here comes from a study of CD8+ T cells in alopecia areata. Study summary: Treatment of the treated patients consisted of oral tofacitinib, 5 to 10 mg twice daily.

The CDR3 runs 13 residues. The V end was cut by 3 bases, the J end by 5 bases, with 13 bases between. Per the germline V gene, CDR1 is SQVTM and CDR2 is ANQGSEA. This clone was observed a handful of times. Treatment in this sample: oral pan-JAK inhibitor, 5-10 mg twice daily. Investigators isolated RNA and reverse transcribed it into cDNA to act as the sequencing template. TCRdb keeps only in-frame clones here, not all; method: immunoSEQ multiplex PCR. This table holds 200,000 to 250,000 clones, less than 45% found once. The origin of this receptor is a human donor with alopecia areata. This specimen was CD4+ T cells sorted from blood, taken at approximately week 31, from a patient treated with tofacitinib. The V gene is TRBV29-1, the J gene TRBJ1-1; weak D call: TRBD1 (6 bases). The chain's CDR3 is CSVDFTGRTEAFF. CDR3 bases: TGCAGCGTTGACTTTACAGGGAGAACTGAAGCTTTCTTT.